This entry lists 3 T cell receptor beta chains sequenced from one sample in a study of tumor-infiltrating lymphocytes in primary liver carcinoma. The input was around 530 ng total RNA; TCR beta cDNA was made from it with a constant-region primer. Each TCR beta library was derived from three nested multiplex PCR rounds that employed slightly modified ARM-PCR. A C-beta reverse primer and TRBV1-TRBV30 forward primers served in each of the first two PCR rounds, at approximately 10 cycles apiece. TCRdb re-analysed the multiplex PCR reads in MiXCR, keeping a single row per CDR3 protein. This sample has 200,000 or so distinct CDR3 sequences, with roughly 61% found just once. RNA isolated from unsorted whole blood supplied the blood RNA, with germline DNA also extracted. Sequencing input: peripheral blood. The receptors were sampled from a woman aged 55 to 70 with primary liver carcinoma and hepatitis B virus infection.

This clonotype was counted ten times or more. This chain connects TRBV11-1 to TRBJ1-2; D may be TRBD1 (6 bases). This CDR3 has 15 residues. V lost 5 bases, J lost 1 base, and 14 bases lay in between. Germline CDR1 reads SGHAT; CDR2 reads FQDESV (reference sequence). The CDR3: CASSPGQGNNYGYTF. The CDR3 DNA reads TGTGCCAGCAGCCCGGGACAAGGAAATAACTATGGCTACACCTTC.

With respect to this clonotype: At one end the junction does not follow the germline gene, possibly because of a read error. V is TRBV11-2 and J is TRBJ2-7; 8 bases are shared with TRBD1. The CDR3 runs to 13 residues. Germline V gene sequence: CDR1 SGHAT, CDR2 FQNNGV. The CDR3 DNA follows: TGTGCTAGCAGCTCTGACAGGGGCTACGAGCACTACTTC. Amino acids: CASSSDRGYEHYF.

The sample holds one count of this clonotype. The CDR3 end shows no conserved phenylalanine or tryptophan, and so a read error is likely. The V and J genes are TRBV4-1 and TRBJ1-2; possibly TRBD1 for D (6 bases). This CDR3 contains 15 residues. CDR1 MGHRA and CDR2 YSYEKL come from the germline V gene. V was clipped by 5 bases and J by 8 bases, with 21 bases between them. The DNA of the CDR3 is TGCGCCAGCAGCGGCGGGGGGGCAGGGGTCTACGGCTACACCTAC. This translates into CASSGGGAGVYGYTY.